This is a list of T cell receptor beta chains from one sample in a study of T-cell memory formation after mild COVID-19. TCRdb reanalysed the 5' RACE reads using MiXCR and keeps one entry per CDR3 protein. The table has roughly 500,000 distinct CDR3 sequences, 20% seen once; the top ten hold approximately 12%. The material sequenced was PBMCs or a T cell subset sorted from them (not recorded which). These receptors came from an adult woman who had mild COVID-19 (a few samples of this study predate the infection). Cell type and time point are not known. CDR3s include the opening cysteine and the closing phenylalanine or tryptophan. Fields, in order: clone size, J gene, V gene, CDR3 protein. Clone size is shown for a subset of rows, as once, few, many or a class of expanded clone.

few | TRBJ1-3 | TRBV4-1 | CASSLSEILRGTSGNTIYF
few | TRBJ1-1 | TRBV5-1 | CASSSQLEVNTEAFF
few | TRBJ2-5 | TRBV5-1 | CASSPTRGRQETQYF
- | TRBJ2-7 | TRBV20-1 | CSATVQGALNEQYF
- | TRBJ2-7 | TRBV7-9 | CASSPRLAVISYEQYF
few | TRBJ2-7 | TRBV29-1 | CSVDLQGSYEQYF
- | TRBJ1-5 | TRBV5-6 | CASSTRAQPQHF
- | TRBJ2-5 | TRBV6-6 | CASRNRGGPGGTQYF
once | TRBJ2-6 | TRBV7-8 | CASSLVEGDGANVLTF
few | TRBJ2-7 | TRBV7-9 | CASSLPGQSYEQYF
many | TRBJ1-1 | TRBV7-2 | CASSFQNAGGTEAFF
few | TRBJ2-3 | TRBV12-3/TRBV12-4 | CASSRGPSTDTQYF
- | TRBJ2-1 | TRBV24-1 | CATSDFRGLSYNEQFF
many | TRBJ2-5 | TRBV7-2 | CASSLEVTSGLRTQYF
- | TRBJ2-7 | TRBV19 | CASTPDRTHYEQYF
few | TRBJ2-7 | TRBV7-8 | CASSLQTDREQYF
- | TRBJ2-4 | TRBV20-1 | CSAIGGWAKNIQYF
- | TRBJ2-1 | TRBV18 | CASSPRTSGSRGEQFF
few | TRBJ1-3 | TRBV30 | CAWIRQAGNTIYF
few | TRBJ2-3 | TRBV24-1 | CATSDLRWGDTQYF
- | TRBJ2-1 | TRBV18 | CASSPYGTGSYNEQFF
- | TRBJ2-7 | TRBV5-1 | CASSLGVVGSYEQYF
- | TRBJ1-1 | TRBV5-4 | CASSLLVPGGTEAFF
few | TRBJ2-3 | TRBV7-3 | CASSLSPATDTDTQYF
few | TRBJ1-2 | TRBV19 | CASSIGTSSGGYTF
few | TRBJ1-2 | TRBV5-1 | CASSLGPADRANYGYTF
few | TRBJ2-4 | TRBV5-1 | CASSLTTSGGAGAKNIQYF
few | TRBJ2-3 | TRBV7-9 | CASSFRYSTSTDTQYF
- | TRBJ2-3 | TRBV4-3 | CASSQEPRGIGADTQYF
- | TRBJ2-7 | TRBV6-2/TRBV6-3 | CASSQPGLGGYEQYF
few | TRBJ2-7 | TRBV12-3/TRBV12-4 | CASSLALGVGGASYEQYF
few | TRBJ2-3 | TRBV21-1 | CASSKCPGLSTDTQYF
- | TRBJ1-1 | TRBV20-1 | CSARELGYYAFF
- | TRBJ2-7 | TRBV4-2 | CASSQESGSTYEQYF
few | TRBJ1-1 | TRBV4-1 | CASSQAGRYTEAFF
few | TRBJ1-1 | TRBV12-3/TRBV12-4 | CASSALGGLNTEAFF
- | TRBJ1-1 | TRBV20-1 | CSAPLKDEAFF
- | TRBJ2-6 | TRBV19 | CASSIGTGAGANVLTF
few | TRBJ2-7 | TRBV20-1 | CSASDAGGSYEQYF
few | TRBJ1-4 | TRBV7-3 | CASSARTGDELFF
few | TRBJ2-5 | TRBV12-3/TRBV12-4 | CASSETSGRRLPQYF
- | TRBJ2-2 | TRBV7-9 | CASSGGSANTGELFF
few | TRBJ2-7 | TRBV4-2 | CASSQAGSEYYYEQYF
- | TRBJ2-7 | TRBV30 | CAWTTGTGINEQYF
- | TRBJ2-1 | TRBV19 | CASSMKLAGANEQFF
- | TRBJ2-7 | TRBV6-1 | CASSEARGIGDEQYF
- | TRBJ1-5 | TRBV5-5 | CASRSDRVVSQPQHF
- | TRBJ2-1 | TRBV24-1 | CATSGARGEQFF
few | TRBJ2-5 | TRBV20-1 | CSAREDRGSYQETQYF